This T cell receptor (beta chain) was sequenced for a study of OX40 agonist ivuxolimab in advanced cancers. Study summary: The eligibility criteria allowed prior anti-PD-1, anti-PD-L1 or anti-CTLA-4 therapy, and 40% had some.

Assay: immunoSEQ multiplex PCR; the TCRdb copy retains only in-frame clones and omits some. The sample carries roughly 56,000 clones, 65% to 90% recorded once. Germline loops: CDR1 SGHTA, CDR2 FQGNSA. Deletions cut 4 bases from V and 3 bases from J, with 9 bases between. This CDR3 is built from 14 residues. This clone was recorded a few times. The chain links TRBV7-2 to TRBJ2-2; D remains unclear. This clonotype originated in an adult with an advanced solid tumor such as melanoma, head and neck, liver or kidney cancer. The sequencing used CD4+ or CD8+ T cells sorted from blood, collected in a trial of the OX40 agonist ivuxolimab. The DNA of the CDR3 is TGTGCCAGCAGCTCAACTCGCGACACCGGGGAGCTGTTTTTT. Encoded protein: CASSSTRDTGELFF.